This passage covers 18 T cell receptor beta chains from one sample sequenced in a study of regulatory T cells in long-lasting Graves disease. Described time point: newly diagnosed GD, antithyroid drugs for less than 3 months. The authors made the TCR library using RNA they extracted from PBMCs. Arm-PCR of CDR3 regions and iRepertoire HTBI primers were used to build TCR beta libraries. TCRdb reanalysed the multiplex PCR reads using MiXCR and keeps one entry per CDR3 protein. The table shows roughly 380,000 distinct CDR3 sequences, with roughly a sixth occurring only once. These same records also appear under a second study, on T cells in Graves' hyperthyroidism and ophthalmopathy.

Sequenced material: peripheral blood mononuclear cells (PBMCs), taken at new diagnosis, from a patient treated with antithyroid drugs. These receptors all stem from a man aged 35-49 years with Graves disease.

This clonotype was counted ten times or more. V and J are TRBV10-2 and TRBJ2-1, with D tentatively TRBD2 (5 bases). Trimming cost V 9 bases and J 9 bases, with 24 bases left between them. The CDR3 consists of 15 residues. The germline CDR1 and CDR2 sequences are WSHSY and SAAADI. CDR3 sequence reads: CASIRPDLMAAEQFF. The CDR3 nucleotides are TGCGCCAGTATAAGGCCGGACTTAATGGCGGCTGAGCAGTTCTTC.

This clonotype occurred many times. The genes are TRBV20-1 and TRBJ2-3, with 8 positions matching TRBD2. CDR3 length: 16 residues. J lost 5 bases, V lost 7 bases, and 17 bases had no gene match. Germline V CDR1 and CDR2: DFQATT, SNEGSKA (reference sequence). CDR3 loop: CSVVTPGGPEKDTQYF. The CDR3 nucleotides read TGCAGTGTAGTAACTCCGGGGGGGCCTGAGAAAGATACGCAGTATTTT.

The chain joins TRBV30 to TRBJ1-2, with D maybe TRBD1 (5 bases). The CDR3 covers 14 residues. V gave up 0 bases and J gave up 4 bases, with 12 bases separating them. Germline-derived CDR1 and CDR2 are GTSNPN and SVGIG (reference sequence). For the CDR3, the DNA is TGTGCCTGGAGTGTACAGGAGTCGAGCTATGGCTACACCTTC. Encoded protein: CAWSVQESSYGYTF.

This clonotype was recorded many times. The chain has TRBV27 and TRBJ2-3, with TRBD1 matching over 7 bases. Germline-derived CDR1 and CDR2 are MNHEY and SMNVEV (reference sequence). The CDR3 length is 16 residues. With 2 bases clipped from V and 3 bases from J, the junction kept 8 bases outside the gene matches. The CDR3 DNA is TGTGCCAGCAGTTTACTAGGGGGCGTCTGGACAGATACGCAGTATTTT. Residues: CASSLLGGVWTDTQYF.

This clonotype has at least ten counts. This rearrangement joins TRBV12-3 or TRBV12-4 to TRBJ1-1; D unresolved. The V end was cut by 3 bases, the J end by 3 bases, with 8 bases between. This CDR3 contains 13 residues. The CDR3 spells CASSLKIHTEAFF. Written as DNA, the CDR3 is TGTGCCAGCAGTTTGAAGATCCACACTGAAGCTTTCTTT.

This clonotype has just a few counts. The genes are TRBV6-1 and TRBJ1-5; TRBD1 agrees at 9 bases. With 6 bases clipped from V and 5 bases from J, the junction kept 5 bases outside the gene matches. Germline-derived CDR1 and CDR2 are MNHNS and SASEGT. The CDR3 sequence is 14 residues long. The CDR3 here is CASSNRGQDQPQHF. The CDR3 nucleotides are TGTGCCAGCAGCAACAGGGGGCAGGATCAGCCCCAGCATTTT.

This clonotype came up a few times. V is TRBV12-3 or TRBV12-4 and J is TRBJ1-4; TRBD1 might be the D (5 bases). V gave up 6 bases and J gave up 5 bases, with 10 bases separating them. The CDR3 loop spans 13 amino acids. The CDR3 nucleotides read TGTGCCAGCAGCAAGGGGTTGAATGAAAAACTGTTTTTT. It is translated as CASSKGLNEKLFF.

This clonotype was seen ten or more times. The rearrangement links TRBV18 to TRBJ2-5, with 9 positions matching TRBD1. The CDR3 has 14 residues. Germline V gene lookup returns CDR1 KGHSH and CDR2 LQKENI. V lost 3 bases, J lost 7 bases, and 6 bases stayed unmatched. The CDR3 DNA reads as TGTGCCAGCTCACCGGGACAGGGAGGCATGACCCAGTACTTC. Its protein is CASSPGQGGMTQYF. Filled out from reference TRBV18 and TRBJ2-5, the complete variable domain reads NAGVMQNPRHLVRRRGQEARLRCSPMKGHSHVYWYRQLPEEGLKFMVYLQKENIIDESGMPKERFSAEFPKEGPSILRIQQVVRGDSAAYFCASSPGQGGMTQYFGPGTRLLVL.

In its sample, this clonotype was seen a few times. Compared with germline, one end of the junction differs, possibly owing to a read error. The chain links TRBV30 to TRBJ2-3, with D unclear. The CDR3 runs 12 residues. Germline lookup yields CDR1 GTSNPN and CDR2 SVGIG (reference sequence). CDR3 in amino acids: CAWSVGGQSPDF. In DNA form, the CDR3 reads TGTGCCTGGAGTGTAGGCGGCCAGTCGCCGGATTTT. Based on the CDR3 plus reference TRBV30 and TRBJ2-3, the full variable domain is SQTIHQWPATLVQPVGSPLSLECTVEGTSNPNLYWYRQAAGRGLQLLFYSVGIGQISSEVPQNLSASRPQDRQFILSSKKLLLSDSGFYLCAWSVGGQSPDFGPGTRLTVL.

This clonotype was seen repeatedly, ten times or more. The DNA for the CDR3 is TGTGCCAGCACTCCGCAAGGGGGGAATTCACCCCTCCACTTT. This translates into CASTPQGGNSPLHF. The gene calls are TRBV28 and TRBJ1-6; tentatively, D is TRBD1 (6 bases). The germline gives CDR1 MDHEN, CDR2 SYDVKM. Trimming left V 7 bases short and J 7 bases short, with 14 bases between. The CDR3 is 14 residues long. Combining the CDR3 with reference TRBV28 and TRBJ1-6 gives the whole variable domain DVKVTQSSRYLVKRTGEKVFLECVQDMDHENMFWYRQDPGLGLRLIYFSYDVKMKEKGDIPEGYSVSREKKERFSLILESASTNQTSMYLCASTPQGGNSPLHFGNGTRLTVT.

At least ten counts were recorded for this clonotype. This chain links TRBV27 with TRBJ2-7; D is possibly TRBD2 (6 bases). Germline V lookup: CDR1 MNHEY, CDR2 SMNVEV (reference sequence). V lost 8 bases, J lost 2 bases, and 13 bases lay in between. The CDR3 loop spans 13 amino acids. CDR3 amino acids: CASSWRGPYEQYF. The CDR3 bases are TGTGCCAGCTCCTGGCGGGGCCCCTACGAGCAGTACTTC.

This clonotype was observed a single time. This chain connects TRBV2 to TRBJ2-2; unclear D gene. The V end was cut by 4 bases, the J end by 5 bases, with 8 bases between. Germline lookup yields CDR1 SNHLY and CDR2 FYNNEI. This CDR3 contains 13 residues. CDR3 loop: CASSVSGTGELFF. CDR3 bases: TGTGCCAGCAGTGTTAGTGGAACCGGGGAGCTGTTTTTT.

In its sample, this clonotype was seen many times. The chain employs TRBV20-1 and TRBJ2-1; 10 nucleotides line up with TRBD2. This CDR3 comprises 15 residues. Losses at the gene ends were 3 bases for V and 4 bases for J; bases not matched to a gene: 6. CDR1 is DFQATT and CDR2 is SNEGSKA in the germline V gene (reference sequence). CDR3 sequence reads: CSARERLAGYNEQFF. The DNA for the CDR3 is TGCAGTGCTAGGGAACGACTAGCGGGTTACAATGAGCAGTTCTTC.

This clonotype was recorded many times. The chain combines TRBV28 with TRBJ1-1; 7 nucleotides align to TRBD1. The CDR3 has 14 residues. The germline gives CDR1 MDHEN, CDR2 SYDVKM. V shed 4 bases, J shed 1 base, and the junction held 3 bases outside the gene matches. CDR3 sequence: CASSSTGSNTEAFF. The CDR3 nucleotides read TGTGCCAGCAGTTCGACAGGGTCGAACACTGAAGCTTTCTTT.

This clonotype was recorded at least ten times. The chain uses TRBV7-3 and TRBJ2-7; TRBD1 aligns across 7 bases. The J segment lost 1 base and the V segment lost 6 bases, leaving 3 bases of the junction unmatched. CDR1 is SGHTA and CDR2 is FQGTGA in the germline V gene. CDR3 length equals 13 residues. The CDR3 nucleotides are TGTGCCAGCAGTCGGGACAGATCCTACGAGCAGTACTTC. Its translation: CASSRDRSYEQYF.

This clonotype was observed a few times. The rearrangement joins TRBV19 to TRBJ1-5; D gene unclear. V lost 0 bases to trimming and J lost 4 bases, with 10 bases between them. The CDR3 spans 15 residues. CDR1 is LNHDA and CDR2 is SQIVND in the germline V gene (reference sequence). CDR3 amino acids: CASSIDAGWNQPQHF. The CDR3 DNA reads TGTGCCAGTAGTATAGATGCAGGTTGGAATCAGCCCCAGCATTTT.

The CDR3 DNA reads as TGTGCCAGCGGGACAGGGGCACAGGCAGCTTTCTTT. Encoded protein: CASGTGAQAAFF. J is TRBJ1-1 and V is TRBV6-2 or TRBV6-3; 10 nucleotides match TRBD1. Germline trimming cut 8 bases from V and 10 bases from J; bases unmatched to any gene: 7. The germline CDR1 and CDR2 sequences are MNHEY and SVGEGT. The CDR3 is made up of 12 amino acids.

The chain carries TRBV7-9 and TRBJ2-7; either TRBD1 or TRBD2 may fit D (7 bases each). Germline CDR1 is SEHNR and CDR2 is FQNEAQ (reference sequence). The germline V and J ends were trimmed by 5 bases and 0 bases, with 14 bases remaining between them. This CDR3 spans 15 amino acids. The CDR3: CASSPQGGPSYEQYF. The CDR3 nucleotides are TGTGCCAGCAGCCCGCAGGGGGGGCCCTCCTACGAGCAGTACTTC.